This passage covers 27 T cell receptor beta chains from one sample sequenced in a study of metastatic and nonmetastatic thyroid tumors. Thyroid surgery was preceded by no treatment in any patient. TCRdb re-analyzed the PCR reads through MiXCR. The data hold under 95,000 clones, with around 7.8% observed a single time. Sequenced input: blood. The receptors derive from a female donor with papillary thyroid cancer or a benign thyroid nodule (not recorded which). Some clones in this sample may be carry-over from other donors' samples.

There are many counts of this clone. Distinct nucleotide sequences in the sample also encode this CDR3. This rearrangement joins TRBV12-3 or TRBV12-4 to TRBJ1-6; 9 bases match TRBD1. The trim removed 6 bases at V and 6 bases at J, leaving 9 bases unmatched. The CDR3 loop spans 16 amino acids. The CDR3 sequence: CASRKRTGAGNSPLHF. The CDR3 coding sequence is TGTGCCAGCAGGAAACGGACAGGGGCTGGTAATTCACCCCTCCACTTT.

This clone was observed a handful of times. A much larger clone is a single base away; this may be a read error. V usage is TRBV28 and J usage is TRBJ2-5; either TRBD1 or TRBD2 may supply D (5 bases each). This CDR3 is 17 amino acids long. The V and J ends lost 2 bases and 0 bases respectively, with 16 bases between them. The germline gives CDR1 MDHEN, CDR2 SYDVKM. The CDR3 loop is CASSLRSRGVDQETQYF. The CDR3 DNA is TGTGCCAGCAGTTTAAGGTCTCGGGGCGTCGACCAAGAGACCCAGTACTTC.

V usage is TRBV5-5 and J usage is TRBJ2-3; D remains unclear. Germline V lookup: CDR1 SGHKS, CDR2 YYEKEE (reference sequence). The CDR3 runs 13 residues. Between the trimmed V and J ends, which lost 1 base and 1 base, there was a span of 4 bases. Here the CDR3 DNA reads TGTGCCAGCAGCTTGTTGCGCACAGATACGCAGTATTTT. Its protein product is CASSLLRTDTQYF.

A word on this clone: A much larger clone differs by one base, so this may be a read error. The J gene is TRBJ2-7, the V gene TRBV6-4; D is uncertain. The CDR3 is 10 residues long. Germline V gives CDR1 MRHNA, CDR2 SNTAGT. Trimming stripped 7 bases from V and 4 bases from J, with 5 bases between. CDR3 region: CASILYEQYF. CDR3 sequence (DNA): TGTGCCAGCATCCTATACGAGCAGTACTTC.

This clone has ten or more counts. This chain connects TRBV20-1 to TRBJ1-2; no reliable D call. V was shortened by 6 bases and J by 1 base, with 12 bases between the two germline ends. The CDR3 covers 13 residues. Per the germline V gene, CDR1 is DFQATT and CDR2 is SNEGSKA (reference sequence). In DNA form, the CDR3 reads TGCAGTGCAATCGAAGAGGATAACTATGGCTACACCTTC. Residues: CSAIEEDNYGYTF.

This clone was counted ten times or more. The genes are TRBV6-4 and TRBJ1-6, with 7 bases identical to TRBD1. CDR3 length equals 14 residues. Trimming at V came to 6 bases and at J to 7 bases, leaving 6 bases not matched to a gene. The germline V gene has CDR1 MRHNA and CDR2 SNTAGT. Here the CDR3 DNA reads TGTGCCAGCAGGACCGGGACAGCAAATTCACCCCTCCACTTT. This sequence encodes CASRTGTANSPLHF.

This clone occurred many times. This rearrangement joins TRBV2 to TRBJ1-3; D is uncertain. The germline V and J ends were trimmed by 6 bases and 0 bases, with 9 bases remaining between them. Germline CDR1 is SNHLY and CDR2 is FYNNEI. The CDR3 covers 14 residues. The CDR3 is CASRGTNSGNTIYF. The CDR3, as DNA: TGTGCCAGCAGAGGCACCAACTCTGGAAACACCATATATTTT.

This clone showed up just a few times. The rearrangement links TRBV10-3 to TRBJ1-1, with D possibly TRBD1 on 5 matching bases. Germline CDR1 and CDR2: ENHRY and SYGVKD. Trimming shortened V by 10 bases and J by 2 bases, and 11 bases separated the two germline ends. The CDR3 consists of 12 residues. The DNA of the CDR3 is TGTGCCACCACAGGTCCTAACACTGAAGCTTTCTTT. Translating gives CATTGPNTEAFF.

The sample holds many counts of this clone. For the CDR3, the DNA is TGTGCCAGCAGCCCTGGACAGGGGAACACCGGGGAGCTGTTTTTT. This sequence encodes CASSPGQGNTGELFF. The rearrangement uses TRBV7-3 and TRBJ2-2, with 8 bases identical to TRBD1. Germline V gene sequence: CDR1 SGHTA, CDR2 FQGTGA. The CDR3 consists of 15 residues. The V and J ends lost 5 bases and 1 base, in that order; junction bases with no gene match: 3.

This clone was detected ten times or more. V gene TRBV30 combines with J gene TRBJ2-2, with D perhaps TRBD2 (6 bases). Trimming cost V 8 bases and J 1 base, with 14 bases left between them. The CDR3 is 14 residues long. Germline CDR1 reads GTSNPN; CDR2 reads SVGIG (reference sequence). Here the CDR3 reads CALSEGGNTGELFF. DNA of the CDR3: TGTGCCCTAAGTGAGGGAGGGAACACCGGGGAGCTGTTTTTT.

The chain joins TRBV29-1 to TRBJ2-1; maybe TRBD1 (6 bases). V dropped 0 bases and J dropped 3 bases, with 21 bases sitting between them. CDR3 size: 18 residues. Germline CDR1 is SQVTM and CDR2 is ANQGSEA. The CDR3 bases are TGCAGCGTTGAAGATCCGGCCATAGGGGGTTTTTACTACAATGAGCAGTTCTTC. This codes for CSVEDPAIGGFYYNEQFF.

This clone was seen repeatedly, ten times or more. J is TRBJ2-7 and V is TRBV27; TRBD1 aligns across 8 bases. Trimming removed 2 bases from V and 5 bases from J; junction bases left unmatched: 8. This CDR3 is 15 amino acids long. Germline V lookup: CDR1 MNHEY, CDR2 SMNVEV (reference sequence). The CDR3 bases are TGTGCCAGCAGTTTAGGGGGCAGGGGGCAACACGAGCAGTACTTC. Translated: CASSLGGRGQHEQYF.

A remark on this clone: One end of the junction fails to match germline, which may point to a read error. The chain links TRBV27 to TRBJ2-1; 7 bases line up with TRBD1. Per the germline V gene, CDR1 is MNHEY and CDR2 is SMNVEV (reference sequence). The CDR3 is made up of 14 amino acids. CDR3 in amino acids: CASSRDSPYNDQFF. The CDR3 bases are TGTGCCAGCAGCCGGGACAGTCCCTACAATGATCAGTTCTTC.

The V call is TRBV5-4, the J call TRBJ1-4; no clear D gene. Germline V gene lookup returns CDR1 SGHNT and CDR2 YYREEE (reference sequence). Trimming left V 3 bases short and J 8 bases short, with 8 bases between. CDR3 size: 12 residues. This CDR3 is CASSSRGEKLFF. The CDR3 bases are TGTGCCAGCAGCTCCCGAGGGGAAAAACTGTTTTTT.

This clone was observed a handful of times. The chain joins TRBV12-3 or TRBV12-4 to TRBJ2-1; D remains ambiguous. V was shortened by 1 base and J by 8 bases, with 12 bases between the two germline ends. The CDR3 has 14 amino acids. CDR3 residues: CASSLELPRDEQFF. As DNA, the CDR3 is TGTGCCAGCAGTTTAGAACTTCCTCGCGATGAGCAGTTCTTC.

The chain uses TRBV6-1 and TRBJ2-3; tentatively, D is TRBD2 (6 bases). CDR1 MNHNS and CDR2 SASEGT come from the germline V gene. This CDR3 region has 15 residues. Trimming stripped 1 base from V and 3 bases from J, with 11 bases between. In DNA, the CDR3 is TGTGCCAGCAGTGAAGGCGGGGTGGGGACAGATACGCAGTATTTT. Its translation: CASSEGGVGTDTQYF.

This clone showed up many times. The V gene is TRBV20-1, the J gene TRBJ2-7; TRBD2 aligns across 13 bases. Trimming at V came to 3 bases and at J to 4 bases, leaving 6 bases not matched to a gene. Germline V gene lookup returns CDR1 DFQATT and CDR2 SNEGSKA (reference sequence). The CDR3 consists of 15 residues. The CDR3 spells CSARELAGGIYEQYF. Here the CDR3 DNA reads TGCAGTGCTAGGGAACTAGCGGGGGGGATATACGAGCAGTACTTC.

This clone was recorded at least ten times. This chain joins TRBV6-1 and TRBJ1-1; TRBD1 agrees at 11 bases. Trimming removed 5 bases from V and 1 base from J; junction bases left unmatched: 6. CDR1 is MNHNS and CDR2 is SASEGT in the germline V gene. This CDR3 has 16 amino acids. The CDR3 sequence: CASSSDRGRRNTEAFF. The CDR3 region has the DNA TGTGCCAGCAGTTCGGACAGGGGGCGCCGGAACACTGAAGCTTTCTTT.

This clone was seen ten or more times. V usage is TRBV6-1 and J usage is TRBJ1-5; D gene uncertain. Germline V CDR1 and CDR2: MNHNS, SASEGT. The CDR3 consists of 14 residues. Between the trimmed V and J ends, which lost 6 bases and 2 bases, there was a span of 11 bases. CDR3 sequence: CASSRSGGNQPQHF. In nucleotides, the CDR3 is TGTGCCAGCAGCAGAAGTGGGGGCAATCAGCCCCAGCATTTT.

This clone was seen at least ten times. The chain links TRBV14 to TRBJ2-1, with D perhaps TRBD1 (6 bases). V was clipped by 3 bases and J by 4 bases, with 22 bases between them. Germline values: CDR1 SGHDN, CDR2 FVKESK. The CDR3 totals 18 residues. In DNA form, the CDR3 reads TGTGCCAGCAGCCATGACTCTCTGGGGGCCTTAGTTTACAATGAGCAGTTCTTC. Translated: CASSHDSLGALVYNEQFF.

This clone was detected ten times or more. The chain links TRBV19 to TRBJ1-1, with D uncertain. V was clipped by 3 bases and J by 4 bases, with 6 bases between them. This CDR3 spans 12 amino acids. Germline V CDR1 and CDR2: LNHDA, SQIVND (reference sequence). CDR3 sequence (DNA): TGTGCCAGTAGTATTGGGGTCACTGAAGCTTTCTTT. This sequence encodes CASSIGVTEAFF.

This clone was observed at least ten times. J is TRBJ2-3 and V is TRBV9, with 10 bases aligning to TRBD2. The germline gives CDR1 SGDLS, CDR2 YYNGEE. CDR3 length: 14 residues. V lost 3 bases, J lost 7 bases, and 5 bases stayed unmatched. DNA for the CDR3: TGTGCCAGCAGCGGAAGCGGGGGGGCTCATACGCAGTATTTT. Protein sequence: CASSGSGGAHTQYF.

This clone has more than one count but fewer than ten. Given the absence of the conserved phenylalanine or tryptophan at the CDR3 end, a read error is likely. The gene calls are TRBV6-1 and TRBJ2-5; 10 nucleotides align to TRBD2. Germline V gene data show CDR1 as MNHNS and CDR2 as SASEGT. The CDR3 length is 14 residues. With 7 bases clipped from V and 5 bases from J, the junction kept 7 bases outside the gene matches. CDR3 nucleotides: TGTGCCAGCATCCTAGCGGGAGTTAGGGAGACCCAGTACGTC. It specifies CASILAGVRETQYV.

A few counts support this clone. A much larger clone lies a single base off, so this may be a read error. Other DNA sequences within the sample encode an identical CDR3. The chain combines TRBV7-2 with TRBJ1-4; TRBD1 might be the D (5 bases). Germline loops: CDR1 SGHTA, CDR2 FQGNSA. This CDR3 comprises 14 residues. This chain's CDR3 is CASSLAGGNEKLFF. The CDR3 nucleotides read TGTGCCAGCAGCTTAGCCGGGGGGAATGAGAAACTGTTTTTT. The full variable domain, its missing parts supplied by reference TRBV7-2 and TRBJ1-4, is GAGVSQSPSNKVTEKGKDVELRCDPISGHTALYWYRQSLGQGLEFLIYFQGNSAPDKSGLPSDRFSAERTGGSVSTLTIQRTQQEDSAVYLCASSLAGGNEKLFFGSGTQLSVL.

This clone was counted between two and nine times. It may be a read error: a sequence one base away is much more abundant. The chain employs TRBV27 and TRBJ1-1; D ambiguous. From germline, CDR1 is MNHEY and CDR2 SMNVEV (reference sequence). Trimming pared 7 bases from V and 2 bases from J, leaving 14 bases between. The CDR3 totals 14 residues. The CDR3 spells CASIRAGSNTEAFF. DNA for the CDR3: TGTGCCAGCATTCGGGCCGGGTCCAACACTGAAGCTTTCTTT.

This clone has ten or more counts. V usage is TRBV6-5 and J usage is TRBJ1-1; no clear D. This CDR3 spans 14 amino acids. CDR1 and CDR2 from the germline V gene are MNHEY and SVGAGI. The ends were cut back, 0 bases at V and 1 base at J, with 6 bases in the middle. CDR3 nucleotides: TGTGCCAGCAGTTACTCCCCCAGGAACACTGAAGCTTTCTTT. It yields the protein CASSYSPRNTEAFF.

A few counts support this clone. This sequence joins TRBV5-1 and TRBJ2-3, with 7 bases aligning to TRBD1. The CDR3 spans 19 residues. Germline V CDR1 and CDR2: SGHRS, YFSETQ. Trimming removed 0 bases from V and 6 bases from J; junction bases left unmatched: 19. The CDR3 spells CASSLDWVVGQAAVDTQYF. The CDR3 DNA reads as TGCGCCAGCAGCTTGGATTGGGTTGTCGGACAGGCCGCCGTGGATACGCAGTATTTT.